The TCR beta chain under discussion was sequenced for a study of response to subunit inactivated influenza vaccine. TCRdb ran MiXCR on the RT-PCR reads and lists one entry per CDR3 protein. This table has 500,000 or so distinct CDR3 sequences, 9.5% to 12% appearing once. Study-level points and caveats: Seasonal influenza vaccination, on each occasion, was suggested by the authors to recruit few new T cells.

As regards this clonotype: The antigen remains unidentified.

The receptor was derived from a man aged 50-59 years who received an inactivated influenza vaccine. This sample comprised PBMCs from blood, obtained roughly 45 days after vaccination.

Written as DNA, the CDR3 is TGTGCCAGCAGTTACGGTCCCCAGGGTACAGATACGCAGTATTTT. This gives the protein CASSYGPQGTDTQYF. The genes are TRBV6-5 and TRBJ2-3, with a tentative D call TRBD1 (5 bases). The V end was cut by 2 bases, the J end by 3 bases, with 12 bases between. The CDR3 has 15 residues. CDR1 and CDR2 from the germline V gene are MNHEY and SVGAGI.